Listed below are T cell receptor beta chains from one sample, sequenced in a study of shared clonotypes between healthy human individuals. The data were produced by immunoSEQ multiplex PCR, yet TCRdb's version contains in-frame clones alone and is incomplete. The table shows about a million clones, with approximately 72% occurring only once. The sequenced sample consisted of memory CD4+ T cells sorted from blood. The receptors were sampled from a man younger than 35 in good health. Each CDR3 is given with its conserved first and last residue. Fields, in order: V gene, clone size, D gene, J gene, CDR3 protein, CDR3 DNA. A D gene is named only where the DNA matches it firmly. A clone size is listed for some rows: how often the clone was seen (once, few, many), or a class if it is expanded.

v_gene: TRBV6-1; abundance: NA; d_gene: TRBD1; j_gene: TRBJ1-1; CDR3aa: CASRDRGLTEAFF; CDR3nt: TGTGCCAGCAGAGACAGGGGCCTCACTGAAGCTTTCTTT
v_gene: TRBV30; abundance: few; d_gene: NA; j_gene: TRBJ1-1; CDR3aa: CAWSIGMNTEAFF; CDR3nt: TGTGCCTGGAGCATAGGTATGAACACTGAAGCTTTCTTT
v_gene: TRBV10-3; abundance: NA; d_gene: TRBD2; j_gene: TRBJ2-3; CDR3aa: CAISDGIAGGSDTQYF; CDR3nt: TGTGCCATCAGTGACGGGATAGCGGGGGGTTCAGATACGCAGTATTTT
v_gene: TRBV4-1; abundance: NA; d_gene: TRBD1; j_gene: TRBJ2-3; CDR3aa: CASSRNRGPGTDTQYF; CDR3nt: TGCGCCAGCAGCCGAAACAGGGGGCCTGGTACAGATACGCAGTATTTT
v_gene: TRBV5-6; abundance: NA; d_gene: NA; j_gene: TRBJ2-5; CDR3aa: CASSLGWRAETQYF; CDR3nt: TGTGCCAGCAGCTTAGGGTGGAGGGCCGAGACCCAGTACTTC
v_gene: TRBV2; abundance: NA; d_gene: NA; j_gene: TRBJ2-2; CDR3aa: CASSETRAGELFF; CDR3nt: TGTGCCAGCAGTGAAACCAGGGCCGGGGAGCTGTTTTTT
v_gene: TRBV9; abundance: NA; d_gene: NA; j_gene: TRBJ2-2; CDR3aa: CASSVDPGELFF; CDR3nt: TGTGCCAGCAGCGTAGACCCCGGGGAGCTGTTTTTT
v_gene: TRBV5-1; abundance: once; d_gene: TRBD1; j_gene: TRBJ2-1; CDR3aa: CASTMGDRVYNEQFF; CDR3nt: TGCGCCAGCACCATGGGGGACAGGGTCTACAATGAGCAGTTCTTC
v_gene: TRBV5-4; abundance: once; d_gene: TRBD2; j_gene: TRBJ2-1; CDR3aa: CASSLGSGPYNEQFF; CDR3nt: TGTGCCAGCAGCTTGGGTAGCGGGCCCTACAATGAGCAGTTCTTC
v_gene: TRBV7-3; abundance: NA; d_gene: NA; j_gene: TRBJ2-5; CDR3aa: CASSLFPTGQETQYF; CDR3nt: TGTGCCAGCAGCTTATTCCCGACAGGCCAAGAGACCCAGTACTTC
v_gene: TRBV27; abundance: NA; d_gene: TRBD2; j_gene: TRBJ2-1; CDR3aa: CASSSPSGSINEQFF; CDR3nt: TGTGCCAGCAGTTCCCCTAGCGGGAGTATCAATGAGCAGTTCTTC
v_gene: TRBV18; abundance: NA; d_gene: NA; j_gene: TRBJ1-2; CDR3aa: CASSPDRNYGYTF; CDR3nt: TGTGCCAGCTCACCAGACAGGAACTATGGCTACACCTTC
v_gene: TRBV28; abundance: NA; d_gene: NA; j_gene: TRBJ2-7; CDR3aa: CASTWGPPYEQYF; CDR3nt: TGTGCCAGCACGTGGGGGCCGCCCTACGAGCAGTACTTC
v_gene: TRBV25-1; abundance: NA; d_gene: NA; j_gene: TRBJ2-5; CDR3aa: CASARAFSRETQYF; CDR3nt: TGTGCCAGCGCCAGAGCCTTCTCGAGGGAGACCCAGTACTTC
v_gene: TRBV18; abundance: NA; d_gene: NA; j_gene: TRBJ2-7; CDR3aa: CASSPMGIHEQYF; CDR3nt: TGTGCCAGCTCACCCATGGGGATCCACGAGCAGTACTTC
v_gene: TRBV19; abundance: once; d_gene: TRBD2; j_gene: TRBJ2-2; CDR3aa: CASSIVGGAAGELFF; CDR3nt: TGTGCCAGTAGTATTGTCGGGGGGGCCGCCGGGGAGCTGTTTTTT
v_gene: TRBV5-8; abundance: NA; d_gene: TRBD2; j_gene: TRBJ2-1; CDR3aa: CASSLSGLADYNEQFF; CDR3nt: TGTGCCAGCAGCTTATCTGGACTAGCGGATTACAATGAGCAGTTCTTC
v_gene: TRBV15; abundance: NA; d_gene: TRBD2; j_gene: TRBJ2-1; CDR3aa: CATSRDRTSFYNEQFF; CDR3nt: TGTGCCACCAGCAGAGATAGGACTAGCTTTTACAATGAGCAGTTCTTC
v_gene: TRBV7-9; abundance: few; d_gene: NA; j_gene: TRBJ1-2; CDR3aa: CASSLDYRTNYGYTF; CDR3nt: TGTGCCAGCAGCTTAGATTACAGGACTAACTATGGCTACACCTTC
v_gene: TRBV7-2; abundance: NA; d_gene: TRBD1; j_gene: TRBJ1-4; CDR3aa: CASSPQGARKEKLFF; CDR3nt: TGTGCCAGCAGCCCACAGGGGGCACGTAAGGAAAAACTGTTTTTT
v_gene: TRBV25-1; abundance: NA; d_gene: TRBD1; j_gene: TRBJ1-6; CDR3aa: CASSEAGGRSPLHF; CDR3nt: TGTGCCAGCAGTGAGGCAGGGGGCCGTTCACCCCTCCACTTT
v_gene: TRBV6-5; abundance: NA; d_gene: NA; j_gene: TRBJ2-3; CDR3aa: CASSRGQISTDTQYF; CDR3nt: TGTGCCAGCAGCCGGGGCCAGATTAGCACAGATACGCAGTATTTT
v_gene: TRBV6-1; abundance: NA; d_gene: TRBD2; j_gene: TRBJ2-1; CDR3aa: CASSAKTSGRMDEQFF; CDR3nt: TGTGCCAGCAGTGCAAAGACTAGCGGGAGAATGGATGAGCAGTTCTTC
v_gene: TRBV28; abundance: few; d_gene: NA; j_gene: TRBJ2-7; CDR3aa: CASTRGAYEQYF; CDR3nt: TGTGCCAGCACTAGGGGAGCCTACGAGCAGTACTTC
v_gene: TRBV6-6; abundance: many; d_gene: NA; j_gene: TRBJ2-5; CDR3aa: CASSVLGGRETQYF; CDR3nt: TGTGCCAGCAGTGTGCTTGGGGGCCGAGAGACCCAGTACTTC
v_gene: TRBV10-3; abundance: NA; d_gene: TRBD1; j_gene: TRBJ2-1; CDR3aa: CAISERTGGNEQFF; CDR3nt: TGTGCCATCAGTGAAAGGACAGGGGGCAATGAGCAGTTCTTC
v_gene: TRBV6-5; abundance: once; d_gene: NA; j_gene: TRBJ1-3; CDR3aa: CATTDLTGNTIYF; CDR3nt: TGTGCCACTACGGACCTTACTGGAAACACCATATATTTT
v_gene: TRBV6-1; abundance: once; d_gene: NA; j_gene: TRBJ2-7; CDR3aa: CASSAGLLSYEQYF; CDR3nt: TGTGCCAGCAGTGCGGGACTCCTCTCCTACGAGCAGTACTTC
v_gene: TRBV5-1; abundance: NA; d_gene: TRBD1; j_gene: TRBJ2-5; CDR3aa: CASRQGQSYQETQYF; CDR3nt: TGCGCCAGCAGGCAGGGACAGAGCTACCAAGAGACCCAGTACTTC
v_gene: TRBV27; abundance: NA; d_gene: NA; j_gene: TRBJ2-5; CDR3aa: CASSRGGLETQYF; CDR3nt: TGTGCCAGCAGTAGAGGGGGTTTGGAGACCCAGTACTTC
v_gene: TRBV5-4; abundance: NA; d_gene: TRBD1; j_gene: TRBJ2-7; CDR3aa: CASSLDRGPYEQYF; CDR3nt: TGTGCCAGCAGCTTAGACAGGGGGCCCTACGAGCAGTACTTC
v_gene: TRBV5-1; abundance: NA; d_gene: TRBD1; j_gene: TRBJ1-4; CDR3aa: CASSKGQGGTNEKLFF; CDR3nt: TGCGCCAGCAGCAAAGGACAGGGCGGCACTAATGAAAAACTGTTTTTT
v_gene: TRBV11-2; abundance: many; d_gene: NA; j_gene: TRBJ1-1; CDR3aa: CASSRMIANTEAFF; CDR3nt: TGTGCCAGCAGTAGAATGATCGCGAACACTGAAGCTTTCTTT
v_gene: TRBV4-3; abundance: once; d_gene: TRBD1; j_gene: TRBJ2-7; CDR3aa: CASSLTGTGAYEQYF; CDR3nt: TGCGCCAGCAGCCTAACCGGGACAGGAGCCTACGAGCAGTACTTC
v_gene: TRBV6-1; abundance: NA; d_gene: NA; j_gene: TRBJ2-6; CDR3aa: CASSEFVGANVLTF; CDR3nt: TGTGCCAGCAGTGAATTTGTTGGGGCCAACGTCCTGACTTTC
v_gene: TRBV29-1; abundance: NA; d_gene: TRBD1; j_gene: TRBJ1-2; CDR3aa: CSVGDRGIYYGYTF; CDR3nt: TGCAGCGTTGGAGACAGGGGGATTTACTATGGCTACACCTTC
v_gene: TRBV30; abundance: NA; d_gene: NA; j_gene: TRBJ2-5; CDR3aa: CACSRGSGETQYF; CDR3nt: TGTGCCTGTTCTCGAGGCTCCGGGGAGACCCAGTACTTC
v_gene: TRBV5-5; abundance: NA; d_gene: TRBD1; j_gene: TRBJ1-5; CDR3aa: CASSSGQGNNQPQHF; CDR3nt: TGTGCCAGCAGCTCGGGACAGGGGAACAATCAGCCCCAGCATTTT
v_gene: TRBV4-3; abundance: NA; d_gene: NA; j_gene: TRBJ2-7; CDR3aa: CASSYRDTSYEQYF; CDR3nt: TGCGCCAGCTCTTACCGGGACACTTCCTACGAGCAGTACTTC
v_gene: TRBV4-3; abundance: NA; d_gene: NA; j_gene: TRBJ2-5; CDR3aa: CASSQAVGDRETQYF; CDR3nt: TGCGCCAGCAGCCAAGCGGTGGGAGATCGGGAGACCCAGTACTTC
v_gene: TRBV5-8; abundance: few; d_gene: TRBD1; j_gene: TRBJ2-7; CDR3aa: CASRPRTGIYEQYF; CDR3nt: TGTGCCAGCCGTCCCCGGACAGGCATCTACGAGCAGTACTTC
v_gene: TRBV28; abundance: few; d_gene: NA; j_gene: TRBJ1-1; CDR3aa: CASTRVERRNTEAFF; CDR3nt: TGTGCCAGCACCCGAGTGGAGAGGAGGAACACTGAAGCTTTCTTT
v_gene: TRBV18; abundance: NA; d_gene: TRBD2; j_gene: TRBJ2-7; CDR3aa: CASSPAMVGREGSYEQYF; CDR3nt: TGTGCCAGCTCACCCGCCATGGTTGGGCGGGAGGGGAGCTACGAGCAGTACTTC
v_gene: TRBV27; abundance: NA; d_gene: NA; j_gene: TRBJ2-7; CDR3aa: CASKRWGTLGEQYF; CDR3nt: TGTGCCAGCAAAAGGTGGGGCACTCTGGGGGAGCAGTACTTC
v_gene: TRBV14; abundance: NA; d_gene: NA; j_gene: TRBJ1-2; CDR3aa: CASSRNRVPYGYTF; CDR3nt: TGTGCCAGCAGCCGTAACAGGGTGCCCTATGGCTACACCTTC
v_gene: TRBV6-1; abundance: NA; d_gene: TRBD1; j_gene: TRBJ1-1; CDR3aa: CASRATGTENTEAFF; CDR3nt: TGTGCCAGCAGAGCAACCGGGACAGAGAACACTGAAGCTTTCTTT
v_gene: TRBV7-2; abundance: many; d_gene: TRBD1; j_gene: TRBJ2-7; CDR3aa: CASSPNRGPYEQYF; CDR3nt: TGTGCCAGCAGCCCCAACAGGGGTCCCTACGAGCAGTACTTC
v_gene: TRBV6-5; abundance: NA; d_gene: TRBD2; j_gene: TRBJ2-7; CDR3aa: CASSYSTSGSYEQYF; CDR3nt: TGTGCCAGCAGTTACTCGACTAGCGGCTCCTACGAGCAGTACTTC
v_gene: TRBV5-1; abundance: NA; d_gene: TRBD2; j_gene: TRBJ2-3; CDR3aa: CASSYAGLAGAGGDAQYF; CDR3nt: TGCGCCAGCAGCTACGCGGGACTAGCGGGCGCCGGGGGGGACGCGCAGTATTTT
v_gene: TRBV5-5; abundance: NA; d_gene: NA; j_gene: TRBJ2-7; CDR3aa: CASSWNWDEQYF; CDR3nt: TGTGCCAGCAGCTGGAACTGGGACGAGCAGTACTTC
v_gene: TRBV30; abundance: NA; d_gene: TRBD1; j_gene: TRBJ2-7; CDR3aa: CAWRRTGIYEQYF; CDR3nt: TGTGCCTGGAGAAGGACAGGAATCTACGAGCAGTACTTC
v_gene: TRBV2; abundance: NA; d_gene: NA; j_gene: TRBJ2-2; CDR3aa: CASVSAPNTGELFF; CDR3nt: TGTGCCAGCGTCAGTGCCCCTAACACCGGGGAGCTGTTTTTT
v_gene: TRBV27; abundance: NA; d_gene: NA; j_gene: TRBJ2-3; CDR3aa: CASSPGLTTQYF; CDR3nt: TGTGCCAGCAGTCCAGGACTAACTACGCAGTATTTT